The 18 T cell receptor beta chains below all came from one sample that was sequenced in a study of T cells in Graves' hyperthyroidism and ophthalmopathy. RNA transcripts provided the source from which TCR beta CDR3 regions were amplified. During a first-round RT-PCR of the TCR CDR3, the HTBI primer set was used. TCRdb re-derived calls from the multiplex PCR reads in MiXCR, one entry per CDR3 protein. The sample has 450,000 to 650,000 distinct CDR3 sequences, less than 25% seen once. The sample comprised blood. Source of these receptors: a man aged 18 to 29 with Graves' hyperthyroidism.

This rearrangement joins TRBV20-1 to TRBJ2-4; D is possibly TRBD2 (6 bases). The CDR3 extends over 14 amino acids. V gave up 5 bases and J gave up 4 bases, with 15 bases separating them. CDR1 and CDR2 from the germline V gene are DFQATT and SNEGSKA (reference sequence). The CDR3 DNA is TGCAGTGCTCGGGGGTATCAGGGAAAAAACATTCAGTACTTC. Its protein product is CSARGYQGKNIQYF.

This clonotype was found a few times. Just one base apart from a much larger clone, this may be a read error. This chain connects TRBV19 to TRBJ1-1, with no clear D. Germline CDR1 LNHDA, CDR2 SQIVND (reference sequence). The CDR3 runs to 11 residues. CDR3 DNA sequence: TGTGTCACCGCCGCGAACACTGAAGCTTTCTTT. The encoded protein is CVTAANTEAFF.

This clonotype has at least ten counts. This chain connects TRBV10-2 to TRBJ1-5; D is perhaps TRBD1 (5 bases). Germline lookup yields CDR1 WSHSY and CDR2 SAAADI. This CDR3 region has 14 residues. Trimming pared 1 base from V and 6 bases from J, leaving 10 bases between. The DNA for the CDR3 is TGCGCCAGCAGTGAGTTGGGGGGAACTCAGCCCCAGCATTTT. It translates to CASSELGGTQPQHF.

V is TRBV27 and J is TRBJ1-6; a weak D match, TRBD1 (6 bases). V lost 6 bases and J 4 bases, leaving 13 bases between the germline ends. The germline gives CDR1 MNHEY, CDR2 SMNVEV (reference sequence). The CDR3 has 15 residues. The CDR3 loop reads CASRIIGGYNSPLHF. The DNA of the CDR3 is TGTGCCAGCAGAATCATAGGGGGGTATAATTCACCCCTCCACTTT.

This clonotype occurred many times. V gene TRBV6-5 combines with J gene TRBJ1-1, with D hard to call. The germline CDR1 and CDR2 sequences are MNHEY and SVGAGI. This CDR3 spans 13 amino acids. Trimming removed 4 bases from V and 1 base from J, with 7 bases in between. Written as DNA, the CDR3 is TGTGCCAGCAGTTTTTCGACGAACACTGAAGCTTTCTTT. It codes for CASSFSTNTEAFF.

The CDR3 region has the DNA TGTGCCAGCAGTTACTCGGGAGCGGGGTCTTACGAGCAGTACTTC. Its translation: CASSYSGAGSYEQYF. The V and J genes are TRBV6-5 and TRBJ2-7; 7 positions match TRBD2. The CDR3 has 15 amino acids. J gave up 4 bases and V 0 bases, and 6 bases lay outside the gene matches. Germline V gives CDR1 MNHEY, CDR2 SVGAGI.

In its sample, this clonotype was seen a few times. Being one base from a much bigger clone, this may be a read error. The CDR3 does not close with the conserved phenylalanine or tryptophan, likely indicating a read error. V and J are TRBV7-8 and TRBJ1-5, with 12 bases lining up with TRBD1. The germline V gene has CDR1 SGHVS and CDR2 FQNEAQ. The CDR3 is made up of 12 amino acids. The CDR3 region has the DNA TGTGCTACTGGGACAGGGGGCCAGCCCCAGCATTCT. Protein sequence: CATGTGGQPQHS.

This clonotype came up a few times. The V call is TRBV11-2, the J call TRBJ1-1; 7 nucleotides align to TRBD1. Germline CDR1 and CDR2: SGHAT and FQNNGV. The CDR3 is 16 residues long. V shed 3 bases and J 10 bases; nucleotides not matched to a gene: 17. This CDR3 reads CASSLVPTGKDYGAFF. The CDR3 DNA follows: TGTGCCAGCAGCTTGGTTCCGACAGGGAAGGATTATGGAGCTTTCTTT.

This clonotype was seen repeatedly, ten times or more. This chain connects TRBV20-1 to TRBJ1-1, with a tentative D call TRBD1 (5 bases). V was shortened by 6 bases and J by 4 bases, with 18 bases between the two germline ends. Germline CDR1 is DFQATT and CDR2 is SNEGSKA (reference sequence). CDR3 length: 14 amino acids. The CDR3 here is CSARKEGTGTEAFF. In DNA, the CDR3 is TGCAGTGCCAGGAAGGAAGGGACGGGCACTGAAGCTTTCTTT.

V gene TRBV5-1 combines with J gene TRBJ1-1, with D possibly matching TRBD1 (6 bases). CDR1 and CDR2 (germline): SGHRS, YFSETQ. Trimming left V 6 bases short and J 0 bases short, with 12 bases between. This CDR3 has 14 amino acids. The CDR3 spells CASTMTGVNTEAFF. The CDR3, as DNA: TGCGCCAGCACCATGACAGGCGTGAACACTGAAGCTTTCTTT.

This clonotype was seen at least ten times. The rearrangement joins TRBV30 to TRBJ2-2; the D gene is possibly TRBD2 (5 bases). Germline V lookup: CDR1 GTSNPN, CDR2 SVGIG (reference sequence). The V end was cut by 0 bases, the J end by 4 bases, with 12 bases between. The CDR3 loop spans 15 amino acids. The CDR3 region is CAWSVQLAPTGELFF. CDR3 nucleotide sequence: TGTGCCTGGAGTGTACAATTAGCGCCCACCGGGGAGCTGTTTTTT. Variable domain in full (rest from reference TRBV30 and TRBJ2-2): SQTIHQWPATLVQPVGSPLSLECTVEGTSNPNLYWYRQAAGRGLQLLFYSVGIGQISSEVPQNLSASRPQDRQFILSSKKLLLSDSGFYLCAWSVQLAPTGELFFGEGSRLTVL.

This clonotype was seen ten or more times. The rearrangement uses TRBV6-5 and TRBJ1-5, with D unresolved. The V end lost 2 bases, the J end lost 9 bases, and 17 bases lay between the germline ends. The CDR3 loop spans 15 amino acids. Per the germline V gene, CDR1 is MNHEY and CDR2 is SVGAGI. The DNA of the CDR3 is TGTGCCAGCAGTTACGGTGACGGGAGTCCATCGCCCCAGCATTTT. Its translation is CASSYGDGSPSPQHF.

In its sample, this clonotype was seen many times. This rearrangement joins TRBV6-6 to TRBJ1-2, with D perhaps TRBD1 (6 bases). Germline V lookup: CDR1 MNHNY, CDR2 SVGAGI (reference sequence). The CDR3 sequence is 14 residues long. Trimming removed 4 bases from V and 7 bases from J, with 16 bases in between. CDR3 amino acids: CASSSPGATRGYTF. In nucleotides, the CDR3 is TGTGCCAGCAGTTCCCCGGGGGCTACACGTGGCTACACCTTC.

A remark on this clonotype: A clone one base away is much larger, so this may be a read error. This sequence joins TRBV2 and TRBJ2-6; D unclear. The CDR3 contains 16 residues. V lost 11 bases and J lost 0, with 17 bases in between. The germline gives CDR1 SNHLY, CDR2 FYNNEI. The CDR3 region is CACKAGRSSGANVLTF. CDR3 bases: TGTGCCTGCAAGGCAGGCAGGAGCTCTGGGGCCAACGTCCTGACTTTC.

To note about this clonotype: A single base separates this from a much larger clone, so it may be a read error. The chain combines TRBV7-2 with TRBJ2-5, with D unclear. Looked up from germline, CDR1 is SGHTA and CDR2 is FQGNSA. CDR3 length: 15 amino acids. CDR3 DNA: TGTGCCAGCAGCCCCACCGGAGCTTTGGTAGAGGCCCAGTACTTC. This translates into CASSPTGALVEAQYF.

The gene calls are TRBV20-1 and TRBJ2-2; tentatively, D is TRBD2 (5 bases). V was trimmed by 3 bases and J by 8 bases, leaving 13 bases between them. The CDR3 contains 13 residues. The V gene's germline CDR1 is DFQATT and CDR2 SNEGSKA (reference sequence). The CDR3 DNA reads as TGCAGTGCTAGGAGGCTAGCTGTAGGGGAGCTGTTTTTT. Translating gives CSARRLAVGELFF.

This clonotype came up many times. The rearrangement joins TRBV30 to TRBJ1-1; a weak D match, TRBD1 (6 bases). The V gene lost 0 bases and the J gene lost 4 bases, with 18 bases spanning the gap. The length of the CDR3 is 16 residues. Germline lookup yields CDR1 GTSNPN and CDR2 SVGIG (reference sequence). CDR3 protein: CAWSVPKQGLRTEAFF. DNA for the CDR3: TGTGCCTGGAGTGTACCGAAACAGGGTCTACGCACTGAAGCTTTCTTT.

This clonotype was detected many times. The chain employs TRBV12-3 or TRBV12-4 and TRBJ1-2; D gene unclear. CDR3 length equals 13 residues. With 7 bases removed from V and 0 bases from J, the gap between germline ends came to 9 bases. CDR3 protein: CASTSTANYGYTF. The CDR3 nucleotides read TGTGCCAGCACCTCGACTGCTAACTATGGCTACACCTTC.